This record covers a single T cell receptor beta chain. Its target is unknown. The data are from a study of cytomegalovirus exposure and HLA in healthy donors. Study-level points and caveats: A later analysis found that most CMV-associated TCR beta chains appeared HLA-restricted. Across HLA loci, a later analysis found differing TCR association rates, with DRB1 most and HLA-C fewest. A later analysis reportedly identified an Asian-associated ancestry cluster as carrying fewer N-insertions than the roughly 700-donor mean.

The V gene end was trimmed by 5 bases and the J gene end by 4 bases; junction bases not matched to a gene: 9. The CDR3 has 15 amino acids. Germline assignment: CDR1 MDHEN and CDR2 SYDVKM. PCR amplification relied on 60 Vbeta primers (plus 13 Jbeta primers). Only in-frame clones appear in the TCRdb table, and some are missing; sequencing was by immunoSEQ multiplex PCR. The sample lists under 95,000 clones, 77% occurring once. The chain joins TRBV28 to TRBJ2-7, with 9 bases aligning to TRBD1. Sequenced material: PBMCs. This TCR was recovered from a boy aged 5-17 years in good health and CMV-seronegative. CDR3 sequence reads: CASSRPGQGFYEQYF. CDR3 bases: TGTGCCAGCAGTAGACCGGGACAGGGATTTTACGAGCAGTACTTC.